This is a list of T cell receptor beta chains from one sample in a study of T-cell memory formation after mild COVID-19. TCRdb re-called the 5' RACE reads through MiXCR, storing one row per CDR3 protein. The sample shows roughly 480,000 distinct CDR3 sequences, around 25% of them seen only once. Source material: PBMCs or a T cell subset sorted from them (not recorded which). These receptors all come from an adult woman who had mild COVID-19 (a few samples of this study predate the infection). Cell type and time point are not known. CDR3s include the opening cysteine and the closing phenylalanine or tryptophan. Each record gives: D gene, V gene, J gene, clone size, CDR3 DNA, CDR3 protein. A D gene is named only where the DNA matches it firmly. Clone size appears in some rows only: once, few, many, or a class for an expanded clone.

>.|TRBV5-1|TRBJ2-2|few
TGCGCCAGCAGCTTGGACAGGATCACCGGGGAGCTGTTTTTT
CASSLDRITGELFF
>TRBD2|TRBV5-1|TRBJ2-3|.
TGCGCCAGCAGCGAAGGACTAGCGGGAGTCTCAGATACGCAGTATTTT
CASSEGLAGVSDTQYF
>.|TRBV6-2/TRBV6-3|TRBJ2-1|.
TGTGCCACGTCCATCATCAATGAGCAGTTCTTC
CATSIINEQFF
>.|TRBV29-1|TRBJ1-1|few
TGCAGCGTTTTCCCCCGGGACGGGAACACTGAAGCTTTCTTT
CSVFPRDGNTEAFF
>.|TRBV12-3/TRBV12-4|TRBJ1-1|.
TGTGCCAGCAGTTTTCTCGGGGGGCTAGAAGCTTTCTTT
CASSFLGGLEAFF
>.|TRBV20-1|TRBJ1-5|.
TGCAGTGCTAGAGATGGGGTTAGCAATCAGCCCCAGCATTTT
CSARDGVSNQPQHF
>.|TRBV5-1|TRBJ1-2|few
TGCGCCAGCAGCTTGGGTGCCGGGGCAAACTATGGCTACACCTTC
CASSLGAGANYGYTF
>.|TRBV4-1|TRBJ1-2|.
TGCGCCAGCAGCCGGGTGGGAAACTATGGCTACACCTTC
CASSRVGNYGYTF
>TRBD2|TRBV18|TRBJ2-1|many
TGTGCCAGCTCTTTCGCTAGCGGCTCCTACAATGAGCAGTTCTTC
CASSFASGSYNEQFF
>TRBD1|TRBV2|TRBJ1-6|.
TGTGCCAGCAGTGCTGCCGGGACAGGGAATTCACCCCTCCACTTT
CASSAAGTGNSPLHF
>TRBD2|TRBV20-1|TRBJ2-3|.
TGCAGTGCTAGTGAAAGCGGGGAACCAGATACGCAGTATTTT
CSASESGEPDTQYF
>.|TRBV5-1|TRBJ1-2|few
TGCGCCAGCAGCTTGGCCGGGCAGGGGAAAGAAGGCTACACCTTC
CASSLAGQGKEGYTF
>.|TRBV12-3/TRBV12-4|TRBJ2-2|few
TGTGCCAGCAAGTTGCAGGGCGCGAACACCGGGGAGCTGTTTTTT
CASKLQGANTGELFF
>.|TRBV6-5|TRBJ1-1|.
TGTGCCAGCAGTTCCCAAGGGGAAACTGAAGCTTTCTTT
CASSSQGETEAFF
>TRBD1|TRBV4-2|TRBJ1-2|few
TGTGCCAGCAGCCAAGTCCCGGCAGGGGGGAACTATGGCTACACCTTC
CASSQVPAGGNYGYTF
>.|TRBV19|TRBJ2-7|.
TGTGCCAGTAGTGATCCCGGCAGGCGGGCCTACGAGCAGTACTTC
CASSDPGRRAYEQYF
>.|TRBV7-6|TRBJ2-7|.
TGTGCCAGCAGCTTAGAACCGGGACATCTGCGCGAGCAGTACTTC
CASSLEPGHLREQYF
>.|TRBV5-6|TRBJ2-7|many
TGTGCCAGCAGCTGGGGGGACCTCGGCCACGAGCAGTACTTC
CASSWGDLGHEQYF
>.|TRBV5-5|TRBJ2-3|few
TGTGCCAGCAGCGGCGTACTAACGGAGACAGATACGCAGTATTTT
CASSGVLTETDTQYF
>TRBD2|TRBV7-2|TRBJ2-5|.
TGTGCCAGCAGCTTAGCGGGAGGGCCGTACCAAGAGTCCCAGTACTTC
CASSLAGGPYQESQYF
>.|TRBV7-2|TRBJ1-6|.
TGTGCCAGCAGCTCAGAGGGAAATTCACCCCTCCACTTT
CASSSEGNSPLHF
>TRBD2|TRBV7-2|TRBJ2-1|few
TGTGCCAGCAGTCCATTTCCGGGACTAGTAGGCGATGAGCAGTTCTTC
CASSPFPGLVGDEQFF
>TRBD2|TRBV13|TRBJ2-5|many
TGTGCCAGCAGCTCCGGCCCGAGACTAGCGGGAGTCGAGACCCAGTACTTC
CASSSGPRLAGVETQYF
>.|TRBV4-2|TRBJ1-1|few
TGTGCCAGCAGCCAAGATGGGGCAGGGTTGAACACTGAAGCTTTCTTT
CASSQDGAGLNTEAFF
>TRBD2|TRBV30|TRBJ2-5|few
TGTGCCTGGAGCGAAACTTTAGCGGGAGAGACCCAGTACTTC
CAWSETLAGETQYF
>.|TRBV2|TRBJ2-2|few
TGTGCCATCCTGCCTCTATCGCTCGCGAACACCGGGGAGCTGTTTTTT
CAILPLSLANTGELFF
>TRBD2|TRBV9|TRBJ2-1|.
TGTGCCAGCAGCGTAGGCGGGACTAGTTTTGGAGATGAGCAGTTCTTC
CASSVGGTSFGDEQFF
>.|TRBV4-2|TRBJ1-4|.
TGTGCCAGCAGCCAAGACAGGGTGAATGAAAAACTGTTTTTT
CASSQDRVNEKLFF
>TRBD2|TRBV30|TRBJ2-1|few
TGTGCCTGGAGTGGGGGACTAGCGGGTCCTTCCTACCCGCATGAGCAGTTCTTC
CAWSGGLAGPSYPHEQFF
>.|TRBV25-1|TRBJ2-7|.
TGTGCCAGCAGTGCCGGATGGCTAAGGAAGGGCAACGAGCAGTACTTC
CASSAGWLRKGNEQYF
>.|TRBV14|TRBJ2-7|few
TGTGCCAGCAGCCAAGATGCACAGCGTCAAACCTACGAGCAGTACTTC
CASSQDAQRQTYEQYF
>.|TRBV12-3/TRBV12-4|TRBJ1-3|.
TGTGCCAGCAGTCCGAGGGGGGAACTATATATTTTT
CASSPRGELYIF